This entry lists 3 T cell receptor beta chains sequenced from one sample in a study of T cells in Graves' hyperthyroidism and ophthalmopathy. RNA transcripts served as the template for amplifying TCR beta CDR3 regions. Carried out on the TCR CDR3, a first-round RT-PCR used the HTBI primer set. TCRdb redid the calling of the multiplex PCR reads with MiXCR, one entry per CDR3 protein. The repertoire includes roughly 710,000 distinct CDR3 sequences, 30% to 40% of them detected once, and around 30% sits in the top ten. Sequenced input: blood. These receptors came from a woman in her thirties or forties with Graves' hyperthyroidism.

This clonotype showed up just a few times. The rearrangement joins TRBV7-3 to TRBJ2-2, with D perhaps being TRBD1 or TRBD2 (6 bases each). Germline V gene lookup returns CDR1 SGHTA and CDR2 FQGTGA. This CDR3 comprises 17 residues. V gave up 4 bases and J gave up 5 bases, with 20 bases separating them. CDR3 DNA: TGTGCCAGCAGCTCTGGGGGGCTACAGGGTTATACCGGGGAGCTGTTTTTT. Translated: CASSSGGLQGYTGELFF.

This clonotype has just a few counts. The DNA of the CDR3 is TGTGCCAGCAGTTACTCAAGTACGACAGTGAACACTGAAGCTTTCTTT. It encodes CASSYSSTTVNTEAFF. The chain couples TRBV6-5 to TRBJ1-1; a weak D match, TRBD1 (5 bases). Germline assignment: CDR1 MNHEY and CDR2 SVGAGI. Deletions cut 0 bases from V and 0 bases from J, with 11 bases between. This CDR3 comprises 16 residues.

This clonotype was counted between two and nine times. The gene calls are TRBV7-9 and TRBJ2-7; 7 bases line up with TRBD1. Germline lookup yields CDR1 SEHNR and CDR2 FQNEAQ (reference sequence). The trim removed 5 bases at V and 2 bases at J, leaving 6 bases unmatched. The length of the CDR3 is 14 residues. The chain's CDR3 is CASSQGGGPYEQYF. CDR3 bases: TGTGCCAGCAGCCAAGGGGGCGGACCCTACGAGCAGTACTTC.